The next 12 T cell receptor beta chains were all read from a single sample in a study of T-cell reconstitution after alpha-beta-depleted transplantation in children. The TCRbeta library was prepared with unique molecular identifiers. MiXCR was run by TCRdb on the PCR reads, yielding one entry per CDR3 protein. Of around 960,000 distinct CDR3 sequences listed, roughly 29% are singletons. This specimen was PBMCs, mostly from graft donor cells, taken 360 days after TCRalphabeta/CD19-depleted stem cell transplant. The receptors were gathered from a boy less than two years old who had a stem cell transplant for SCID, so the T cells may come from the graft donor.

This clonotype was seen more than once but under ten times. V is TRBV12-3 or TRBV12-4 and J is TRBJ1-3; D is undetermined. The CDR3 spans 13 residues. V was pared by 7 bases and J by 4 bases, with 11 bases between. The CDR3 coding sequence is TGTGCCAGCAATACCGGGCTCGGAAACACCATATATTTT. It encodes CASNTGLGNTIYF.

This clonotype was seen only once. J is TRBJ2-5 and V is TRBV5-1; 16 positions match TRBD2. V was clipped by 4 bases and J by 5 bases; unmatched bases: 5. The CDR3 consists of 16 residues. From germline, CDR1 is SGHRS and CDR2 YFSETQ. CDR3 in DNA: TGCGCCAGCAGCGTCCAGGGACTAGCGGGGGGGGAGACCCAGTACTTC. Its protein is CASSVQGLAGGETQYF. The variable domain in full, with the rest retrieved from reference TRBV5-1 and TRBJ2-5, is KAGVTQTPRYLIKTRGQQVTLSCSPISGHRSVSWYQQTPGQGLQFLFEYFSETQRNKGNFPGRFSGRQFSNSRSEMNVSTLELGDSALYLCASSVQGLAGGETQYFGPGTRLLVL.

This chain connects TRBV28 to TRBJ2-5; D could derive from TRBD1 or TRBD2 (5 bases each). CDR1 and CDR2 from the germline V gene are MDHEN and SYDVKM. V was shortened by 2 bases and J by 3 bases, with 13 bases between the two germline ends. CDR3 length: 15 amino acids. CDR3 coding DNA: TGTGCCAGCAGTTTACTAGGGGAGTCTAAAGAGACCCAGTACTTC. It is translated as CASSLLGESKETQYF. The full variable domain, its missing parts supplied by reference TRBV28 and TRBJ2-5, is DVKVTQSSRYLVKRTGEKVFLECVQDMDHENMFWYRQDPGLGLRLIYFSYDVKMKEKGDIPEGYSVSREKKERFSLILESASTNQTSMYLCASSLLGESKETQYFGPGTRLLVL.

The J gene is TRBJ2-3, the V gene TRBV28, with D unresolved. This CDR3 is 15 amino acids long. CDR1 is MDHEN and CDR2 is SYDVKM in the germline V gene. Trimming shortened V by 3 bases and J by 3 bases, and 13 bases separated the two germline ends. CDR3: CASSFHWSGTDTQYF. CDR3 in DNA: TGTGCCAGCAGTTTCCATTGGTCTGGAACAGATACGCAGTATTTT. Filled out from reference TRBV28 and TRBJ2-3, the complete variable domain reads DVKVTQSSRYLVKRTGEKVFLECVQDMDHENMFWYRQDPGLGLRLIYFSYDVKMKEKGDIPEGYSVSREKKERFSLILESASTNQTSMYLCASSFHWSGTDTQYFGPGTRLTVL.

J is TRBJ2-3 and V is TRBV20-1; TRBD2 matches at 11 bases. The ends lost 5 bases at V and 4 bases at J; junction bases unmatched: 5. The CDR3 totals 14 residues. Germline lookup yields CDR1 DFQATT and CDR2 SNEGSKA (reference sequence). This chain's CDR3 is CSAPRLAGSDTQYF. The CDR3 nucleotides read TGCAGTGCTCCCCGACTAGCGGGGTCAGATACGCAGTATTTT.

A few counts support this clonotype. This rearrangement joins TRBV20-1 to TRBJ2-1; D uncertain. Germline CDR1 reads DFQATT; CDR2 reads SNEGSKA (reference sequence). CDR3 length: 17 amino acids. V gave up 2 bases and J gave up 3 bases, with 20 bases separating them. As DNA, the CDR3 is TGCAGTGCTAGAAGTACCCAATCCCTTCCCATCTACAATGAGCAGTTCTTC. Protein: CSARSTQSLPIYNEQFF.

This clonotype came up a few times. This rearrangement joins TRBV4-1 to TRBJ2-4; tentatively, D is TRBD1 or TRBD2 (5 bases each). Germline values: CDR1 MGHRA, CDR2 YSYEKL. The CDR3 contains 16 residues. V lost 1 base to trimming and J lost 4 bases, with 14 bases between them. This CDR3 reads CASSQAQIGAKNIQYF. The CDR3 nucleotides read TGCGCCAGCAGCCAAGCCCAAATCGGGGCAAAAAACATTCAGTACTTC.

V gene TRBV11-1 combines with J gene TRBJ1-1; maybe TRBD1 (5 bases). The CDR3 sequence is 13 residues long. Germline-derived CDR1 and CDR2 are SGHAT and FQDESV (reference sequence). V lost 1 base, J lost 3 bases, and 6 bases lay in between. The CDR3 region is CASSLVQDTEAFF. Here the CDR3 DNA reads TGTGCCAGCAGCTTAGTACAGGACACTGAAGCTTTCTTT.

This clonotype appeared a few times. The CDR3 loop reads CATPVNDRERRETQYF. The CDR3 DNA sequence: TGTGCCACTCCCGTTAATGACAGGGAACGAAGGGAGACCCAGTACTTC. This chain joins TRBV24-1 and TRBJ2-5, with 7 bases lining up with TRBD1. The CDR3 spans 16 residues. CDR1 and CDR2 (germline): KGHDR, SFDVKD. J was trimmed by 5 bases and V by 10 bases; bases with no gene match: 18.

The chain links TRBV29-1 to TRBJ1-1; D possibly corresponds to TRBD1 (6 bases). V gave up 6 bases and J gave up 0 bases, with 11 bases separating them. CDR1 SQVTM and CDR2 ANQGSEA come from the germline V gene. There are 13 residues in the CDR3. Here the CDR3 reads CSVADRLNTEAFF. CDR3 bases: TGCAGCGTGGCCGACAGGTTGAACACTGAAGCTTTCTTT.

The V call is TRBV7-2, the J call TRBJ2-5; 7 bases are shared with TRBD2. CDR3 length: 15 residues. J gave up 2 bases and V 6 bases, and 9 bases lay outside the gene matches. Germline values: CDR1 SGHTA, CDR2 FQGNSA. CDR3 protein: CASSSGLVEQETQYF. DNA of the CDR3: TGTGCCAGCAGTTCAGGACTAGTAGAACAAGAGACCCAGTACTTC.

The chain recombines TRBV4-2 with TRBJ2-5; D is perhaps TRBD2 (5 bases). The CDR3 loop spans 18 amino acids. The V gene's germline CDR1 is LGHNA and CDR2 YNFKEQ. V lost 1 base and J 2 bases, leaving 20 bases between the germline ends. In nucleotides, the CDR3 is TGTGCCAGCAGCCAAGTATGGGAGCGAGCGGTCCGACAAGAGACCCAGTACTTC. Residues: CASSQVWERAVRQETQYF.